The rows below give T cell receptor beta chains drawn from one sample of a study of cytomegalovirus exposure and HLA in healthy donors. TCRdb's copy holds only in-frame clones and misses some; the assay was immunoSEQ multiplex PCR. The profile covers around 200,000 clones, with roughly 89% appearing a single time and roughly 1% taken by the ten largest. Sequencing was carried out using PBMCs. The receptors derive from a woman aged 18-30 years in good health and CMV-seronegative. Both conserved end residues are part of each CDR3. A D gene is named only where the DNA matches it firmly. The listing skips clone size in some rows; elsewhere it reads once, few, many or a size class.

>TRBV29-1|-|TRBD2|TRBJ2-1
CSVEAGGPYNEQFF
TGCAGCGTTGAGGCGGGGGGACCTTACAATGAGCAGTTCTTC
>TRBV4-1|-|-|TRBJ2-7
CASSQGSVDSYEQYF
TGCGCCAGCAGCCAAGGGAGCGTTGACTCCTACGAGCAGTACTTC
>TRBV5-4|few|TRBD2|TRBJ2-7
CASSPAFASGNYEQYF
TGTGCCAGCAGCCCCGCTTTCGCTAGCGGGAACTACGAGCAGTACTTC
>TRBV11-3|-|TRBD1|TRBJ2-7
CASSLWTGEYEQYF
TGTGCCAGCAGCCTTTGGACAGGGGAATACGAGCAGTACTTC
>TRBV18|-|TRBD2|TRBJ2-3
CASSLAGGTDTQYF
TGTGCCAGCTCACTAGCGGGGGGTACAGATACGCAGTATTTT
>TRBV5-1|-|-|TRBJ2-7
CASSFGGPSYEQYF
TGCGCCAGCAGCTTCGGGGGGCCCTCCTACGAGCAGTACTTC
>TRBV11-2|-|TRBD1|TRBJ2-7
CASSSNRGQGEQYF
TGTGCCAGCAGCTCAAACAGGGGGCAAGGGGAGCAGTACTTC
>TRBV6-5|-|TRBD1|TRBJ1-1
CASRNRGLMNTEAFF
TGTGCCAGCAGGAACAGGGGGTTAATGAACACTGAAGCTTTCTTT
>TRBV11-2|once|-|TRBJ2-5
CASSFGRGETQYF
TGTGCCAGCAGCTTTGGTAGGGGAGAGACCCAGTACTTC
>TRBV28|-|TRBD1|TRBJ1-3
CASRALGTGGVYTIYF
TGTGCCAGCAGAGCCTTGGGGACAGGGGGCGTATACACCATATATTTT
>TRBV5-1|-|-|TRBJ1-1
CASSLSRIETEAFF
TGCGCCAGCAGCTTGTCCCGCATTGAGACTGAAGCTTTCTTT
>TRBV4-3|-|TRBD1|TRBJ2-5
CASSLGTGGQETQYF
TGCGCCAGCAGCCTTGGGACAGGGGGCCAAGAGACCCAGTACTTC
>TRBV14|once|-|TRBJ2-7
CASSQDSLKGKYEQYF
TGTGCCAGCAGCCAAGATTCCCTAAAGGGGAAATACGAGCAGTACTTC
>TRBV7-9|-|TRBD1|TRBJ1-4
CASSFSTSGGTEKLFF
TGTGCCAGCAGCTTCTCAACCTCAGGGGGCACTGAAAAACTGTTTTTT
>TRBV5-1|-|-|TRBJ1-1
CASSLRAQGMRDTEAFF
TGCGCCAGCAGCTTGAGGGCCCAGGGGATGCGGGACACTGAAGCTTTCTTT
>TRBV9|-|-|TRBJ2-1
CASSVVGSPSYNEQFF
TGTGCCAGCAGCGTAGTGGGCAGCCCCTCCTACAATGAGCAGTTCTTC
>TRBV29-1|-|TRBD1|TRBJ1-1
CSVVQGTGGAEAFF
TGCAGCGTAGTTCAGGGGACAGGGGGCGCTGAAGCTTTCTTT
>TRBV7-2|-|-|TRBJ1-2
CASSSGGGPSRGYTF
TGTGCCAGCAGCTCAGGCGGGGGCCCCTCCAGGGGCTACACCTTC
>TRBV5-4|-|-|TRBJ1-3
CASSLGRGNTIYF
TGTGCCAGCAGCTTGGGCAGGGGAAACACCATATATTTT
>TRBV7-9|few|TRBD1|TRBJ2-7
CASSSPGSGQGPYEQYF
TGTGCCAGCAGCTCGCCGGGGTCGGGACAGGGGCCGTACGAGCAGTACTTC
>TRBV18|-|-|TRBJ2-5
CASSPKETQYF
TGTGCCAGCTCACCTAAAGAGACCCAGTACTTC
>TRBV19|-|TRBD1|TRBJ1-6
CASSVRDSRRPLHF
TGTGCCAGTAGCGTCCGGGACAGTCGGCGACCCCTCCACTTT
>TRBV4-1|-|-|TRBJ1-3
CASSQPRTSGNTIYF
TGCGCCAGCAGCCAACCAAGGACTTCCGGAAACACCATATATTTT
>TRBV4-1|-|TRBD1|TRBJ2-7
CASSGTGAYEQYF
TGCGCCAGCAGCGGGACAGGGGCCTACGAGCAGTACTTC
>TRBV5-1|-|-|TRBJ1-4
CASRVGAANEKLFF
TGCGCCAGCAGGGTGGGTGCGGCTAATGAAAAACTGTTTTTT
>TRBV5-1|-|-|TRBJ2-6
CASSLVDRVGANVLTF
TGCGCCAGCAGCTTGGTAGATCGTGTGGGGGCCAACGTCCTGACTTTC
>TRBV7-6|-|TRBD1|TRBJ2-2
CASSHGQGAGGELFF
TGTGCCAGCAGCCACGGACAGGGGGCGGGCGGGGAGCTGTTTTTT
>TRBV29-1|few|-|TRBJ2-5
CSARGGGGETQYF
TGCAGCGCCCGTGGGGGAGGGGGTGAGACCCAGTACTTC
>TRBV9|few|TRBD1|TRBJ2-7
CASSVGQGSAYEQYF
TGTGCCAGCAGCGTTGGACAGGGAAGCGCCTACGAGCAGTACTTC
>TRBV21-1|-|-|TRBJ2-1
CASSNGQGGSNEQFF
TGTGCCAGCAGCAACGGACAGGGGGGATCCAATGAGCAGTTCTTC
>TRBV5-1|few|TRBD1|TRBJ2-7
CASSTGGQIYEQYF
TGCGCCAGCAGTACAGGGGGCCAAATCTACGAGCAGTACTTC
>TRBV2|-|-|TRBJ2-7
CASSYGTYYEQYF
TGTGCCAGCAGTTACGGGACTTACTACGAGCAGTACTTC
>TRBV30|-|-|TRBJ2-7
CAWSVGSGSHF
-
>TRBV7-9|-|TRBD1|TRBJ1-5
CASSLDTGEQPQHF
TGTGCCAGCAGCTTAGATACAGGGGAACAGCCCCAGCATTTT
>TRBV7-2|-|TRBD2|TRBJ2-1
CASSGGLAGWSYNEQFF
TGTGCCAGCAGCGGGGGGCTAGCGGGCTGGTCCTACAATGAGCAGTTCTTC
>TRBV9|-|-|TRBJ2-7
CASSAGDENYEQYF
TGTGCCAGCAGCGCGGGGGATGAGAACTACGAGCAGTACTTC
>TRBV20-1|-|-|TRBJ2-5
CSARGGRTQYF
TGCAGTGCTAGGGGGGGTAGGACCCAGTACTTC
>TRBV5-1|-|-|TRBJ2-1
CASTPRGSYNEQFF
TGCGCCAGCACCCCCCGGGGCTCCTACAATGAGCAGTTCTTC
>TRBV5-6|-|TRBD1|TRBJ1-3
CASSLRGTGGNTIYF
TGTGCCAGCAGCCTCCGCGGGACAGGGGGAAACACCATATATTTT
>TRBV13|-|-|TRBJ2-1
CASRLRHRNNEQFF
TGTGCCAGCAGGCTGAGACACAGAAACAATGAGCAGTTCTTC